Listed below are T cell receptor beta chains from one sample, sequenced in a study of blood T cell repertoires in COVID-19. Produced via immunoSEQ multiplex PCR; TCRdb's table is partial and in-frame only. The sample has 110,000 to 150,000 clones, roughly 80% seen once. Material for sequencing was peripheral blood. Every receptor here comes from a woman aged 80 or over with acute or convalescent COVID-19. The CDR3 runs from the conserved cysteine through the conserved F or W. A D gene is named only where the DNA matches it firmly. The size field is filled for only some rows; it gives once, few, many or a size class.

CDR3 protein | CDR3 DNA | J gene | V gene | D gene | clone size
CASSLRDTRTGELFF | TGTGCCAGCAGCTTAAGGGACACTCGTACCGGGGAGCTGTTTTTT | TRBJ2-2 | TRBV7-9 | NA | NA
CASSRGGSGNTIYF | TGTGCCAGCTCCCGGGGGGGCTCTGGAAACACCATATATTTT | TRBJ1-3 | TRBV27 | NA | NA
CASSRQHRGGNTEAFF | TGTGCCAGCAGCCGACAACACAGGGGGGGTAACACTGAAGCTTTCTTT | TRBJ1-1 | TRBV4-2 | TRBD1 | NA
CAISESTGSGNTIYF | TGTGCCATCAGTGAGTCGACGGGCTCTGGAAACACCATATATTTT | TRBJ1-3 | TRBV10-3 | NA | NA
CAIRGTGGAYEQYF | TGTGCCATCAGGGGGACAGGGGGCGCCTACGAGCAGTACTTC | TRBJ2-7 | TRBV10-3 | TRBD1 | NA
CASSERRGGPNEKLFF | TGTGCCAGCAGTGAAAGAAGGGGGGGTCCCAATGAAAAACTGTTTTTT | TRBJ1-4 | TRBV2 | NA | NA
CASSPSSVGEQFF | TGTGCCAGCAGCCCGTCTAGCGTTGGTGAGCAGTTCTTC | TRBJ2-1 | TRBV7-3 | NA | NA
CASSLVGAIYEQYF | TGTGCCAGCAGCTTGGTGGGGGCAATCTACGAGCAGTACTTC | TRBJ2-7 | TRBV5-6 | NA | NA
CASQPGQGSYEQYF | TGCGCCAGCCAACCGGGACAGGGGTCCTACGAGCAGTACTTC | TRBJ2-7 | TRBV5-1 | TRBD1 | NA
CASSRGLATGELFF | TGTGCCAGCAGCAGGGGGCTGGCCACCGGGGAGCTGTTTTTT | TRBJ2-2 | TRBV6-5 | TRBD1 | NA
CASRLRDSNTEAFF | TGTGCCAGTAGGCTCAGGGATTCGAACACTGAAGCTTTCTTT | TRBJ1-1 | TRBV19 | NA | NA
CASSLGQDTEAFF | TGTGCCAGCAGCCTCGGACAGGACACTGAAGCTTTCTTT | TRBJ1-1 | TRBV9 | TRBD1 | NA
CASSLGRDTGELFF | TGCGCCAGCAGCTTGGGGAGGGACACCGGGGAGCTGTTTTTT | TRBJ2-2 | TRBV5-1 | NA | NA
CASSLLVTGTQETQYF | TGTGCCAGCAGTTTACTAGTAACAGGGACCCAAGAGACCCAGTACTTC | TRBJ2-5 | TRBV27 | NA | NA
CASRREVGQPQHF | TGTGCCAGCAGGCGGGAGGTGGGGCAGCCCCAGCATTTT | TRBJ1-5 | TRBV2 | NA | NA
CASSSGGNYEQYF | TGTGCCAGCAGCAGCGGGGGGAACTACGAGCAGTACTTC | TRBJ2-7 | TRBV4-2 | TRBD2 | NA
CASSRNRDTEAFF | TGTGCCAGCAGCCGAAACAGGGACACTGAAGCTTTCTTT | TRBJ1-1 | TRBV7-9 | NA | NA
CASSPSDQRGGWYEQFF | TGCGCCAGCAGCCCCAGCGACCAGCGGGGGGGCTGGTATGAGCAGTTCTTC | TRBJ2-1 | TRBV4-1 | TRBD2 | few
CASSPVVGPYNEQFF | TGTGCCAGCAGCCCCGTCGTGGGCCCATACAATGAGCAGTTCTTC | TRBJ2-1 | TRBV5-6 | NA | NA
CASSLTGDEKLFF | TGTGCCAGCAGCTTAACCGGGGATGAAAAACTGTTTTTT | TRBJ1-4 | TRBV7-9 | NA | NA
CATSSDLSGVSNQPQHF | TGTGCCACCAGCAGTGACTTATCGGGTGTCAGCAATCAGCCCCAGCATTTT | TRBJ1-5 | TRBV15 | NA | NA
CASSIRTGGKDEQFF | TGTGCCAGTAGTATCCGGACAGGGGGCAAGGATGAGCAGTTCTTC | TRBJ2-1 | TRBV19 | TRBD1 | NA
CASSAAHATGTGGSPLHF | TGTGCCAGCAGCGCCGCTCATGCAACCGGGACAGGGGGCTCACCCCTCCACTTT | TRBJ1-6 | TRBV9 | TRBD1 | NA
CASSADRINTEAFF | TGTGCCAGTAGTGCAGACAGGATTAACACTGAAGCTTTCTTT | TRBJ1-1 | TRBV19 | NA | NA
CASSLETGLTHQPQHF | TGTGCCAGCAGCTTAGAGACAGGCCTAACGCATCAGCCCCAGCATTTT | TRBJ1-5 | TRBV7-8 | NA | NA
CARSFGGVGQPQHF | TGCGCCCGCAGCTTTGGGGGGGTGGGTCAGCCCCAGCATTTT | TRBJ1-5 | TRBV5-1 | NA | NA
CASSFSGANYGYTF | TGCGCCAGCAGCTTTAGCGGGGCTAACTATGGCTACACCTTC | TRBJ1-2 | TRBV5-1 | NA | NA
CASSKGQGFGEAFF | TGCGCCAGCAGCAAGGGACAGGGTTTCGGGGAAGCTTTCTTT | TRBJ1-1 | TRBV5-1 | TRBD1 | NA
CASRRQGSPLHF | TGTGCCAGCCGTAGGCAGGGGTCACCCCTCCACTTT | TRBJ1-6 | TRBV19 | NA | NA
CASSPGQGMGVHQPQHF | TGTGCCAGCAGCCCGGGACAGGGGATGGGTGTGCATCAGCCCCAGCATTTT | TRBJ1-5 | TRBV7-9 | TRBD1 | few
CASSESDTRAQYF | TGCGCCAGCAGTGAGTCGGACACTCGGGCTCAGTACTTC | TRBJ2-4 | TRBV10-2 | NA | NA
CAIEGGPYQPQHF | TGTGCCATCGAGGGTGGGCCATATCAGCCCCAGCATTTT | TRBJ1-5 | TRBV27 | NA | NA
CASSYRQGARSYEQYF | TGTGCCAGCAGTTACCGACAGGGGGCGCGATCCTACGAGCAGTACTTC | TRBJ2-7 | TRBV6-2/TRBV6-3 | TRBD1 | NA
CASSLEAGHTDTQYF | TGCGCCAGCAGCTTGGAAGCGGGGCACACAGATACGCAGTATTTT | TRBJ2-3 | TRBV5-1 | TRBD2 | NA
CASRKTGGSYGYTF | TGTGCCAGCAGGAAGACAGGGGGATCCTATGGCTACACCTTC | TRBJ1-2 | TRBV6-5 | TRBD1 | few
CASRTGTANNYGYTF | TGTGCCAGCAGGACCGGGACAGCGAACAACTATGGCTACACCTTC | TRBJ1-2 | TRBV27 | TRBD1 | NA
CASSNREVETF | TGTGCCAGCAGCAACCGGGAGGTTGAGACCTTC | TRBJ1-2 | TRBV21-1 | NA | NA
CASRPKAGGPSSYNEQFF | TGTGCCAGCAGACCCAAAGCGGGGGGGCCTTCCTCCTACAATGAGCAGTTCTTC | TRBJ2-1 | TRBV27 | TRBD2 | NA
CASRETGGSEAFF | TGTGCCAGCAGAGAGACAGGGGGGAGTGAAGCTTTCTTT | TRBJ1-1 | TRBV12-3/TRBV12-4 | TRBD1 | NA
CASSLLNRGNSPLHF | TGTGCCAGCAGCTTACTAAACAGGGGTAATTCACCCCTCCACTTT | TRBJ1-6 | TRBV7-9 | TRBD1 | once
CASRPREFGNQPQHF | TGTGCCAGCAGACCCAGGGAATTCGGCAATCAGCCCCAGCATTTT | TRBJ1-5 | TRBV2 | NA | once
CASSQGDRSPHSPLHF | TGTGCCAGCAGCCAAGGCGACAGGTCCCCACATTCACCCCTCCACTTT | TRBJ1-6 | TRBV4-2 | NA | NA
CAWSVRGLGANSPLHF | TGTGCCTGGAGTGTACGAGGGTTAGGAGCGAATTCACCCCTCCACTTT | TRBJ1-6 | TRBV30 | NA | NA
CASSLDDAGRNTIYF | TGCGCCAGCAGCTTGGATGATGCAGGGCGAAACACCATATATTTT | TRBJ1-3 | TRBV5-1 | NA | NA
CASSLPGRGYTF | TGTGCCAGCAGCCTGCCAGGGCGCGGCTACACCTTC | TRBJ1-2 | TRBV3-1/TRBV3-2 | NA | NA
CASSHRTGGPNQPQHF | TGTGCCAGCAGCCACCGGACAGGGGGACCTAATCAGCCCCAGCATTTT | TRBJ1-5 | TRBV7-2 | TRBD1 | NA
CASSPGGWGGSYNEQFF | TGTGCCAGCAGCCCCGGTGGCTGGGGAGGATCCTACAATGAGCAGTTCTTC | TRBJ2-1 | TRBV5-8 | NA | NA
CASRGGYEQYF | TGTGCCAGCAGGGGGGGATACGAGCAGTACTTC | TRBJ2-7 | TRBV25-1 | NA | NA
CASSAGRAIYF | TGTGCCAGCAGCGCCGGGCGGGCCATATATTTT | TRBJ1-3 | TRBV5-6 | NA | NA
CASSLRRVTGNTIYF | TGTGCCAGCAGCTTGAGGAGGGTAACTGGAAACACCATATATTTT | TRBJ1-3 | TRBV5-8 | NA | NA
CASSMGGASTDTQYF | TGTGCCAGCAGCATGGGCGGGGCCAGCACAGATACGCAGTATTTT | TRBJ2-3 | TRBV7-3 | NA | NA
CASSLGVVKQYF | TGTGCCAGCAGTTTGGGAGTAGTGAAGCAGTACTTC | TRBJ2-7 | TRBV12-3/TRBV12-4 | NA | NA
CASSDRALNTGELFF | TGTGCCAGCAGCGACAGGGCCCTGAACACCGGGGAGCTGTTTTTT | TRBJ2-2 | TRBV14 | TRBD1 | NA
CASSGGARSTDTQYF | TGTGCCAGCTCCGGGGGGGCCCGAAGCACAGATACGCAGTATTTT | TRBJ2-3 | TRBV18 | TRBD2 | NA